This TCR beta chain was captured by sequencing in a study of sequential checkpoint blockade in melanoma (dated by TCRdb to the late 2010s). Context from the whole study: Using 1:1 randomization, the trial assigned patients either to first-line nivolumab followed by ipilimumab (arm A) or to ipilimumab followed by nivolumab (arm B). Maintenance nivolumab came after each of the two trial sequences.

This clone is assessed as medium-sized (0.01 to 0.1%). This receptor's antigen is unknown. No per-base quality is available; no much larger clone lies one base away. V drops 2 bases and J drops 0 bases, leaving 9 bases in between. Spanning cysteine to phenylalanine, the CDR3 consists of 15 amino acids. The retained sequence is limited to the CDR3, 45 bases, with the frame set at the first base. The CDR1 and CDR2 encoded by the germline V gene are MRHNA and SNTAGT. What this sample's treatment or condition label stands for: randomized to nivolumab then ipilimumab (arm A) or the reverse (arm B). None of the patients in the trial had previously been given DNA-damaging chemotherapy. Thawed PBMCs were sorted on a FACS Aria II flow cytometer to isolate live CD3+CD8+ cells negative for CD19 and CD56. Samples were obtained from patients with melanoma enrolled in CheckMate 064, a randomized, open-label phase II trial of sequential checkpoint blockade. Peripheral blood mononuclear cells were collected by leukapheresis, purified with Ficoll-Paque, and frozen in human serum with around 9.8% DMSO. Immediately after sorting, the purity of the sorted blood CD3+CD8+ cells was confirmed to be >98%, and DNA was then extracted.

What the research found in general, with its limitations: Larger, independent patient cohorts are needed to validate the response-prediction model that combines TCR metrics and mutation burden.

The immunoSEQ Assay was used to immunosequence TCRbeta CDR3 regions from genomic DNA. Before high-throughput sequencing, the genomic DNA was amplified using bias-controlled multiplex PCR. On the study's bioinformatics: To quantify the absolute abundance of each unique TCRbeta CDR3 region, the sequences were collapsed and filtered. Clonality, defined as 1 minus Pielou's evenness, was calculated using only productive rearrangements. A previously published method was used to identify clones whose frequencies were significantly greater in on-treatment samples than in baseline samples. This immuneACCESS table, as held by TCRdb, lists in-frame sequences with V and J called but not all clones. Of the missing ones, under half trace to an unresolved V gene in checked studies; the others have no known cause. V and J calls plus clone size are reproduced from that table; the DNA served to infer D and trimming. A total of approximately 9,300 clones appear in this sample, around 80% of them only once. Around 10% of the sample comes from the top ten.

The clonotype comes from a human donor with melanoma. Source: CD8+ T cells sorted from blood (inferred from file names), taken from a patient given nivolumab and ipilimumab in sequence. The sequence links TRBV6-4 to TRBJ2-3; the D segment could be TRBD2, given 6 matching bases. CDR3 protein: CASSDGSGSTDTQYF. In nucleotide form, the sequence is TGTGCCAGCAGTGACGGAAGCGGGAGCACAGATACGCAGTATTTT.